Listed below are T cell receptor beta chains from one sample, sequenced in a study of blood T cell repertoires in COVID-19. This table comes from immunoSEQ multiplex PCR, and its TCRdb copy is limited to in-frame clones, with some not included. The sample lists roughly 200,000 clones, about 76% seen once, with approximately 8.6% in the top ten. The sequenced sample consisted of peripheral blood. The receptor set was obtained from a woman in her 50s with active or convalescent COVID-19. Both conserved end residues are part of each CDR3. A D gene is named only where the DNA matches it firmly. Only some rows state a clone size, as once, few, many or a class for expanded clones.

clone_size,d_call,j_call,v_call,cdr3_aa
NA,TRBD2,TRBJ2-3,TRBV6-4,CASSDGGGGDTQYF
NA,NA,TRBJ1-2,TRBV19,CASSRAQAGSHYGYTF
NA,NA,TRBJ2-2,TRBV7-2,CASSLARETTGELFF
NA,NA,TRBJ1-6,TRBV6-2/TRBV6-3,CASSYARGRGNSPLHF
NA,NA,TRBJ1-1,TRBV7-3,CASSLTLGGRTEAFF
NA,TRBD2,TRBJ2-5,TRBV6-5,CASSYSGGPGETQYF
NA,TRBD2,TRBJ2-5,TRBV6-5,CATRSGGEQETQYF
NA,NA,TRBJ2-2,TRBV12-5,CATRENTGELFF
NA,TRBD1,TRBJ2-7,TRBV4-3,CASSPGTGGSGEQYF
few,NA,TRBJ2-7,TRBV20-1,CSAEAGGQYF
NA,NA,TRBJ1-3,TRBV18,CASSPSGSSGNTIYF
NA,TRBD1,TRBJ1-1,TRBV5-6,CASSWGDSRKNTEAFF
NA,TRBD1,TRBJ1-2,TRBV7-9,CASSQQGGVTNYGYTF
NA,NA,TRBJ1-1,TRBV6-6,CASTVEARMNTEAFF
NA,TRBD2,TRBJ2-1,TRBV27,CASSGGLAGPWNEQFF
NA,TRBD1,TRBJ2-7,TRBV5-8,CASTLGRTGAPYEQYF
NA,NA,TRBJ2-1,TRBV9,CASSLSGGGASYNEQFF
few,NA,TRBJ2-2,TRBV21-1,CATQSRLSVLFDGELFF
NA,TRBD2,TRBJ2-3,TRBV4-3,CASSLSGGADDTQYF
NA,TRBD2,TRBJ2-7,TRBV7-2,CASSMLAGARGEQYF
NA,TRBD2,TRBJ2-5,TRBV6-5,CASRLAGQETQYF
NA,TRBD2,TRBJ2-5,TRBV6-2/TRBV6-3,CASSASHGGGTQYF
few,NA,TRBJ1-4,TRBV21-1,CASSKVQANNEKLFF
few,TRBD1,TRBJ1-6,TRBV7-3,CASSPGTGLNSPLHF
NA,NA,TRBJ1-2,TRBV30,CAWRALRQSLLGYTF
NA,TRBD1,TRBJ1-5,TRBV6-5,CASRKQGFAQPQHF
once,NA,TRBJ1-6,TRBV7-7,CASSSGENSPLHF
NA,NA,TRBJ2-2,TRBV28,CASQGPVGELFF
NA,TRBD1,TRBJ1-6,TRBV28,CASSPPRGPLHF
few,TRBD1,TRBJ2-3,TRBV10-3,CAITPGTETDTQYF
NA,TRBD1,TRBJ1-2,TRBV11-2,CASSLAGQGMDGYTF
NA,NA,TRBJ1-1,TRBV30,CAWSLGRALAYEAFF
NA,NA,TRBJ1-6,TRBV21-1,CASSKDPGRPYNSPLHF
once,NA,TRBJ1-2,TRBV12-5,CASGFPAKDRNYGYTF
NA,NA,TRBJ1-2,TRBV7-9,CASSLTGTEGYGYTF
NA,NA,TRBJ2-7,TRBV7-9,CASSPPGRGEYEQYF
NA,NA,TRBJ1-2,TRBV14,CASSLELGHSGYTF
NA,NA,TRBJ1-5,TRBV28,CASRLGAQPQHF
once,TRBD1,TRBJ1-4,TRBV11-2,CASSQILGQGGEKLFF
NA,TRBD2,TRBJ2-7,TRBV28,CASSLPGLGRNEQYF
once,TRBD2,TRBJ2-5,TRBV9,CASSGSGRGGETQYF
NA,NA,TRBJ1-1,TRBV16,CASSLTGFNTEAFF
NA,NA,TRBJ2-1,TRBV7-9,CASSVGRDEQFF
NA,NA,TRBJ2-6,TRBV7-2,CASSPRLDGANVLTF
NA,NA,TRBJ2-5,TRBV29-1,CSAILWAQETQYF
NA,TRBD1,TRBJ1-6,TRBV5-1,CASSLSGQGFNSPLHF
NA,NA,TRBJ1-3,TRBV5-6,CASSFAQGSSGNTIYF